The 21 T cell receptor beta chains given below trace back to one sample, sequenced in a study of T-cell memory formation after mild COVID-19. TCRdb called the 5' RACE reads again in MiXCR, with one record for every CDR3 protein. The sample lists 550,000 to 650,000 distinct CDR3 sequences, around 15% occurring once. The sequencing input was PBMCs or a T cell subset sorted from them (not recorded which). The source is an adult woman who had mild COVID-19 (a few samples of this study predate the infection). Cell type and time point are not known.

J is TRBJ1-4 and V is TRBV6-6; possibly TRBD1 for D (5 bases). The CDR3 loop spans 13 amino acids. V was cut by 9 bases and J by 5 bases, with 13 bases left in between. Per germline, CDR1 MNHNY and CDR2 SVGAGI (reference sequence). CDR3 bases: TGTGCCAGTGGCCGGGACGGAAATGAAAAACTGTTTTTT. Protein product: CASGRDGNEKLFF.

This clonotype turned up a few times. The V gene is TRBV7-8, the J gene TRBJ1-5; TRBD1 agrees at 9 bases. With V trimmed by 5 bases and J by 7 bases, 12 bases remained unmatched. There are 16 residues in the CDR3. The germline V gene has CDR1 SGHVS and CDR2 FQNEAQ. The CDR3 region is CASSPRTGGPEQPQHF. CDR3 nucleotide sequence: TGTGCCAGCAGCCCAAGAACAGGGGGCCCGGAACAGCCCCAGCATTTT.

There are a few counts of this clonotype. The J gene is TRBJ2-7, the V gene TRBV3-1; TRBD1 aligns across 8 bases. The CDR3 totals 13 residues. V shed 4 bases, J shed 9 bases, and the junction held 8 bases outside the gene matches. CDR1 LGHDT and CDR2 YNNKEL come from the germline V gene (reference sequence). In nucleotides, the CDR3 is TGTGCCAGCAGCCCCCAGCGGACAGGGTTGCAGTACTTC. Translating gives CASSPQRTGLQYF.

The rearrangement uses TRBV11-2 and TRBJ2-7, with 10 bases identical to TRBD1. Germline V gene lookup returns CDR1 SGHAT and CDR2 FQNNGV. The V gene end was trimmed by 6 bases and the J gene end by 7 bases; junction bases not matched to a gene: 9. The CDR3 covers 14 residues. CDR3 sequence reads: CASRTGTGAQEQYF. The CDR3 DNA follows: TGTGCCAGCAGGACCGGGACAGGGGCACAAGAGCAGTACTTC.

This chain links TRBV28 with TRBJ1-2, with TRBD1 as a possible D gene (5 bases). The length of the CDR3 is 14 residues. Trimming took off 9 bases at V and 4 bases at J, with 18 bases between the two ends. The V gene's germline CDR1 is MDHEN and CDR2 SYDVKM. For the CDR3, the DNA is TGTGCCAGTATAACCGGGTTTAGGGGCTATGGCTACACCTTC. The encoded protein is CASITGFRGYGYTF.

This clonotype was seen more than once but under ten times. The genes are TRBV7-9 and TRBJ2-2; no firm D call. V was cut by 0 bases and J by 6 bases, with 8 bases left in between. Germline V gene lookup returns CDR1 SEHNR and CDR2 FQNEAQ (reference sequence). The CDR3 spans 14 residues. CDR3 protein: CASSLAAGSGELFF. CDR3 DNA: TGTGCCAGCAGCTTAGCCGCCGGGTCCGGGGAGCTGTTTTTT.

The J gene is TRBJ2-1, the V gene TRBV7-9; a weak D match, TRBD1 (6 bases). Germline CDR1 and CDR2: SEHNR and FQNEAQ (reference sequence). There are 14 residues in the CDR3. V lost 5 bases, J lost 7 bases, and 15 bases lay in between. CDR3 amino acids: CASSLRDKPNEQFF. The CDR3 DNA reads as TGTGCCAGCAGCCTCCGGGACAAGCCTAATGAGCAGTTCTTC.

Here the CDR3 DNA reads TGCAGTGCTAGAGATCTCCGAGATCCTAATGAAAAACTGTTTTTT. Protein: CSARDLRDPNEKLFF. This chain links TRBV20-1 with TRBJ1-4, with D unresolved. The V and J ends lost 0 bases and 3 bases respectively, with 11 bases between them. In germline, CDR1 is DFQATT, CDR2 SNEGSKA (reference sequence). The CDR3 is 15 residues long.

This clonotype was recorded a few times. This chain connects TRBV18 to TRBJ2-1; D unresolved. Germline V gene data show CDR1 as KGHSH and CDR2 as LQKENI. V was pared by 0 bases and J by 0 bases, with 12 bases between. CDR3 size: 17 residues. This CDR3 is CASSPPISWSSYNEQFF. As DNA, the CDR3 is TGTGCCAGCTCACCACCGATATCCTGGAGCTCCTACAATGAGCAGTTCTTC.

The rearrangement joins TRBV5-1 to TRBJ2-7; TRBD1 is a possible D gene (8 bases). The V gene's germline CDR1 is SGHRS and CDR2 YFSETQ. This CDR3 contains 14 residues. Deletions cut 4 bases from V and 6 bases from J, with 17 bases between. CDR3 amino acids: CASSNGQGGLEQYF. The CDR3, as DNA: TGCGCCAGCAGCAACGGACAGGGAGGGCTCGAGCAGTACTTC.

The table lists this clonotype with a few counts. The J gene is TRBJ1-2, the V gene TRBV5-1; 10 bases fit TRBD1. The germline V gene has CDR1 SGHRS and CDR2 YFSETQ. V dropped 4 bases and J dropped 7; count of bases not matched to a gene: 7. The CDR3 loop spans 14 amino acids. The chain's CDR3 is CASSPGQGDGGYTF. In DNA, the CDR3 is TGCGCCAGCAGCCCCGGACAGGGGGATGGTGGCTACACCTTC.

This clonotype turned up a few times. The chain carries TRBV12-3 or TRBV12-4 and TRBJ1-5; tentative D call: TRBD1 (5 bases). The CDR3 totals 11 residues. Trimming left V 3 bases short and J 12 bases short, with 9 bases between. CDR3 sequence reads: CASSFKQVQHF. CDR3 DNA: TGTGCCAGCAGTTTTAAACAGGTCCAGCATTTT.

This clonotype was counted between two and nine times. The CDR3 region has the DNA TGTGCCAGCAGCTTAACGCCGGGGAACACAGATACGCAGTATTTT. Protein product: CASSLTPGNTDTQYF. J is TRBJ2-3 and V is TRBV7-3; weak D call: TRBD2 (5 bases). From germline, CDR1 is SGHTA and CDR2 FQGTGA. This CDR3 spans 15 amino acids. V was shortened by 0 bases and J by 2 bases, with 9 bases between the two germline ends.

This clonotype was detected only a few times. The chain has TRBV29-1 and TRBJ1-1, with a weak D call TRBD1 (6 bases). Trimming removed 6 bases at V and 1 base at J, with 18 bases between. There are 15 residues in the CDR3. Germline CDR1 and CDR2: SQVTM and ANQGSEA. The CDR3 loop is CSVSGTLLENTEAFF. In DNA, the CDR3 is TGCAGCGTCTCCGGGACACTACTGGAGAACACTGAAGCTTTCTTT. The full variable domain, in which reference TRBV29-1 and TRBJ1-1 provide the parts outside the CDR3, is SAVISQKPSRDICQRGTSLTIQCQVDSQVTMMFWYRQQPGQSLTLIATANQGSEATYESGFVIDKFPISRPNLTFSTLTVSNMSPEDSSIYLCSVSGTLLENTEAFFGQGTRLTVV.

The chain has TRBV24-1 and TRBJ2-1, with 10 bases matching TRBD2. J lost 8 bases, V lost 2 bases, and 8 bases had no gene match. Germline V gives CDR1 KGHDR, CDR2 SFDVKD. The CDR3 extends over 16 amino acids. The CDR3 DNA follows: TGTGCCACCAGTGATTCCAGCGGGAGGGCCAGGGATGAGCAGTTCTTC. Its translation is CATSDSSGRARDEQFF.

This clonotype has just a few counts. The chain joins TRBV27 to TRBJ2-5; 9 nucleotides agree with TRBD1. Germline CDR1 reads MNHEY; CDR2 reads SMNVEV (reference sequence). The CDR3 length is 15 residues. V was clipped by 1 base and J by 3 bases; unmatched bases: 3. The CDR3 loop reads CASSLLGDREETQYF. The CDR3 bases are TGTGCCAGCAGTTTATTGGGGGACAGGGAAGAGACCCAGTACTTC.

This clonotype was counted only a few times. The genes are TRBV29-1 and TRBJ1-1, with D tentatively TRBD1 (6 bases). Trimming shortened V by 4 bases and J by 1 base, and 16 bases separated the two germline ends. This CDR3 is 15 amino acids long. Looked up from germline, CDR1 is SQVTM and CDR2 is ANQGSEA. The CDR3 nucleotides are TGCAGCGTTGCTCCCCCCAGGGGTGGGAACACTGAAGCTTTCTTT. It specifies CSVAPPRGGNTEAFF. Drawing the rest from reference TRBV29-1 and TRBJ1-1, the complete variable domain is SAVISQKPSRDICQRGTSLTIQCQVDSQVTMMFWYRQQPGQSLTLIATANQGSEATYESGFVIDKFPISRPNLTFSTLTVSNMSPEDSSIYLCSVAPPRGGNTEAFFGQGTRLTVV.

This clonotype was counted only a few times. The rearrangement joins TRBV29-1 to TRBJ2-5; 10 positions match TRBD2. Germline V gene sequence: CDR1 SQVTM, CDR2 ANQGSEA. The V and J ends lost 6 bases and 5 bases, in that order; junction bases with no gene match: 9. The CDR3 has 14 residues. Here the CDR3 DNA reads TGCAGCGTCTCAGCGGGAGGGCCGTACGAGACCCAGTACTTC. It yields the protein CSVSAGGPYETQYF.

This clonotype was observed a few times. The chain is built from TRBV5-1 and TRBJ2-3, with 7 bases lining up with TRBD2. The CDR3 contains 15 residues. CDR1 SGHRS and CDR2 YFSETQ come from the germline V gene. V gave up 4 bases and J gave up 3 bases; unmatched junction bases: 8. The CDR3 spells CASSPSGTTTDTQYF. The DNA of the CDR3 is TGCGCCAGCAGCCCGTCCGGGACTACGACAGATACGCAGTATTTT.

This chain uses TRBV12-3 or TRBV12-4 with TRBJ1-2; possibly TRBD1 for D (6 bases). The CDR3 has 13 amino acids. Trimming removed 5 bases from V and 3 bases from J, with 10 bases in between. The DNA of the CDR3 is TGTGCCAGCAGTACAGGGTTAGACTATGGCTACACCTTC. Protein: CASSTGLDYGYTF.

Only a few counts were recorded for this clonotype. The chain combines TRBV3-1 with TRBJ1-1; D might be TRBD1 (6 bases). Trimming stripped 4 bases from V and 11 bases from J, with 20 bases between. The CDR3 runs 14 residues. CDR1 is LGHDT and CDR2 is YNNKEL in the germline V gene (reference sequence). The CDR3 DNA sequence: TGTGCCAGCAGCCCGACTCAGACAGGACATAACGCTTTCTTT. This translates into CASSPTQTGHNAFF.